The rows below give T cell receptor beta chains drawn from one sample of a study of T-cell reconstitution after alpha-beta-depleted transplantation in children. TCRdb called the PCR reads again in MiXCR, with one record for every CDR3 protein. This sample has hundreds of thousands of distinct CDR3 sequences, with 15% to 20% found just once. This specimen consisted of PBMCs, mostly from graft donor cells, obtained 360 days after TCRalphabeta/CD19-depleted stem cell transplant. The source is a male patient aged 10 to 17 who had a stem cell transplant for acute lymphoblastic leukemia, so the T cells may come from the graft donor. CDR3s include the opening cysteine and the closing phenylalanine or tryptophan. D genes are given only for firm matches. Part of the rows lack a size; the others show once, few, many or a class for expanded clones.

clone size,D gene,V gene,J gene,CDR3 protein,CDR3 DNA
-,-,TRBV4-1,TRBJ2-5,CASSPMDTEETQYF,TGCGCCAGCAGCCCTATGGACACCGAAGAGACCCAGTACTTC
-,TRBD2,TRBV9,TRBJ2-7,CASSDGTSGTPKPSYEQYF,TGTGCCAGCAGCGATGGGACTAGCGGGACCCCAAAACCATCCTACGAGCAGTACTTC
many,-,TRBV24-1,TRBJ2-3,CATSTAGRGDTQYF,TGTGCCACCAGTACAGCGGGCCGCGGAGATACGCAGTATTTT
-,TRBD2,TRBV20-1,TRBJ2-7,CSAASGRASNEQYF,TGCAGTGCTGCCAGCGGGAGGGCCTCCAACGAGCAGTACTTC
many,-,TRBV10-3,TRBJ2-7,CAISVSASHYEQYF,TGTGCCATCAGTGTCTCAGCCTCTCACTACGAGCAGTACTTC
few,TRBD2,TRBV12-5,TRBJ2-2,CASGFGLAGPANTGELFF,TGTGCTAGTGGTTTCGGCCTAGCGGGCCCCGCGAACACCGGGGAGCTGTTTTTT
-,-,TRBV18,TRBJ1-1,CASSRAGVDTEAFF,TGTGCCAGCTCACGGGCGGGGGTCGACACTGAAGCTTTCTTT
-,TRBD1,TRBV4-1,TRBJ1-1,CASSQGTGVNTEAFF,TGCGCCAGCAGCCAAGGGACAGGGGTTAACACTGAAGCTTTCTTT
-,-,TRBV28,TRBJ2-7,CASITPFASYEQYF,TGTGCCAGCATCACGCCCTTCGCCTCCTACGAGCAGTACTTC
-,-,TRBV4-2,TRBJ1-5,CASSQEGFSNQPQHF,TGTGCCAGCAGCCAAGAGGGGTTTAGCAATCAGCCCCAGCATTTT
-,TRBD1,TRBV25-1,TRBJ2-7,CASSGTGGGYEQYF,TGTGCCAGCAGCGGGACAGGGGGAGGGTACGAGCAGTACTTC
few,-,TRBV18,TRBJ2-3,CASYRDTQYF,TGTGCCAGCTACCGGGATACGCAGTATTTT
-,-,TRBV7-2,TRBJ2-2,CASSLNPDPLTGELFF,TGTGCCAGCAGCTTAAACCCGGACCCACTGACCGGGGAGCTGTTTTTT
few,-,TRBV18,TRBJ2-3,CASSARGETDTQYF,TGTGCCAGCTCAGCCCGGGGTGAAACAGATACGCAGTATTTT
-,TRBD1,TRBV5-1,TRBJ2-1,CANNLPGQGSVEQFF,TGCGCCAACAACCTTCCGGGACAGGGGTCAGTTGAGCAGTTCTTC
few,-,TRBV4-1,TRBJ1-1,CASSHPARQKNTEAFF,TGCGCCAGCAGCCACCCCGCGCGGCAGAAGAACACTGAAGCTTTCTTT
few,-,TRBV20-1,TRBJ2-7,CSAQVGGNEQYF,TGCAGTGCCCAAGTTGGCGGGAACGAGCAGTACTTC
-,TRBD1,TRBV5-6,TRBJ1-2,CASSLGGTGNYGYTF,TGTGCCAGCAGCTTGGGCGGGACAGGGAACTATGGCTACACCTTC
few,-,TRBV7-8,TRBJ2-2,CASSFLAWGELFF,TGTGCCAGCAGCTTCTTGGCGTGGGGGGAGCTGTTTTTT
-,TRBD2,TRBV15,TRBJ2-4,CATSREGGRLAVRRNIQYF,TGTGCCACCAGCAGAGAGGGGGGACGACTAGCGGTCCGTAGAAACATTCAGTACTTC
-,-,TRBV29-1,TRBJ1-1,CSGLGPSAKAFF,TGCAGCGGACTAGGGCCATCGGCCAAAGCTTTCTTT
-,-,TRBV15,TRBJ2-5,CATSRGPPPGETQYF,TGTGCCACCAGCCGCGGACCGCCGCCAGGGGAGACCCAGTACTTC
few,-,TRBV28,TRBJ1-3,CASSLRVSGNTIYF,TGTGCCAGCAGCCTCAGGGTCTCTGGAAACACCATATATTTT
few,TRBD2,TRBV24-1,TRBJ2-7,CATSDCPLAGGVYEQYF,TGTGCCACCAGTGATTGCCCACTAGCGGGAGGGGTCTACGAGCAGTACTTC
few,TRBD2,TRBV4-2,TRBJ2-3,CASSQGGAGGADTQYF,TGTGCCAGCAGCCAAGGAGGAGCGGGAGGGGCAGATACGCAGTATTTT
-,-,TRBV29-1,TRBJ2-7,CSVGRRNYEQYF,TGCAGCGTTGGGCGCAGGAACTACGAGCAGTACTTC
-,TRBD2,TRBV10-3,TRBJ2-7,CAISGLAGGRDEQYF,TGTGCCATCAGTGGACTAGCGGGAGGAAGAGACGAGCAGTACTTC
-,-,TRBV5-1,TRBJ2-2,CASSLFYRGRTGELFF,TGCGCCAGCAGCTTGTTCTACCGGGGGAGGACCGGGGAGCTGTTTTTT
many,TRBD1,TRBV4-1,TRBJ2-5,CASSPRDRQETQYF,TGCGCCAGCAGCCCCCGGGACAGACAAGAGACCCAGTACTTC
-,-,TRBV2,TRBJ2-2,CASSVREELFF,TGTGCCAGCAGTGTAAGGGAAGAGCTGTTTTTT
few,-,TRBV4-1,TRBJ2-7,CASSQEALGRYEQYF,TGCGCCAGCAGCCAAGAGGCCCTGGGCAGATACGAGCAGTACTTC
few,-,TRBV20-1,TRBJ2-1,CSARLRYNEQFF,TGCAGTGCTAGATTGCGCTACAATGAGCAGTTCTTC
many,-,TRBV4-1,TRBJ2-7,CASSQVPGPIAPEQYF,TGCGCCAGCAGCCAAGTCCCGGGTCCGATAGCCCCCGAGCAGTACTTC
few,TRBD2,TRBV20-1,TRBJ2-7,CSASPIAGRSVDEQYF,TGCAGTGCTAGTCCCATAGCGGGAAGGTCGGTGGACGAGCAGTACTTC
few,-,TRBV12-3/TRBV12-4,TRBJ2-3,CASTPGYEVTDTQYF,TGTGCCAGCACCCCCGGCTACGAGGTGACAGATACGCAGTATTTT
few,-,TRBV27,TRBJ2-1,CASTTGVFDEQFF,TGTGCCAGCACCACCGGAGTTTTTGATGAGCAGTTCTTC
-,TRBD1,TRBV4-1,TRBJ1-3,CASSQEMAGQGYDGNTIYF,TGCGCCAGCAGCCAAGAAATGGCTGGACAGGGGTACGATGGAAACACCATATATTTT
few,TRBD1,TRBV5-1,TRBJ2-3,CASSLLTTGGNSTDTQYF,TGCGCCAGCAGCCTGTTGACTACAGGGGGCAATAGCACAGATACGCAGTATTTT
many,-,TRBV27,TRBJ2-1,CASSFGTLYNEQFF,TGTGCCAGCAGTTTCGGAACCCTCTACAATGAGCAGTTCTTC
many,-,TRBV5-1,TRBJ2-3,CASSFISSGDTQYF,TGCGCCAGCAGCTTCATCTCGTCTGGGGATACGCAGTATTTT